Following are 30 T cell receptor beta chains from one sample sequenced in a study of response to subunit inactivated influenza vaccine. Via MiXCR, TCRdb re-called the RT-PCR reads, giving one row per CDR3 protein. The repertoire holds 150,000 to 200,000 distinct CDR3 sequences, with around 12% as singletons. These data are also associated with another study on T cells expressing NK-cell markers. That paper states: Synthesis of TCR beta cDNA relied on 5'RACE template switching carrying UMIs.

Sequenced here: CD8+ T cells sorted from PBMCs, sampled 11 to 12 days after vaccination. The receptors were gathered from a man aged 45 to 65 who received an inactivated influenza vaccine.

The chain links TRBV30 to TRBJ2-5; D not resolved. This CDR3 region has 12 residues. The germline V and J ends were trimmed by 1 base and 3 bases, with 6 bases remaining between them. The germline V gene encodes CDR1 GTSNPN and CDR2 SVGIG (reference sequence). The CDR3 coding sequence is TGTGCCTGGAGTGGGCTAGAAGAGACCCAGTACTTC. Protein sequence: CAWSGLEETQYF.

The chain has TRBV3-1 and TRBJ1-2; 11 bases are shared with TRBD1. Germline CDR1 and CDR2: LGHDT and YNNKEL (reference sequence). CDR3 length: 14 amino acids. With V trimmed by 6 bases and J by 4 bases, 4 bases remained unmatched. The CDR3 DNA reads as TGTGCCAGCAGACCCGGGACAGGGGGCTATGGCTACACCTTC. Amino acids: CASRPGTGGYGYTF.

This clonotype was counted between two and nine times. This chain joins TRBV7-2 and TRBJ2-1, with unresolved D. The germline CDR1 and CDR2 sequences are SGHTA and FQGNSA. The germline V and J ends were trimmed by 7 bases and 5 bases, with 9 bases remaining between them. This CDR3 is built from 12 residues. CDR3 in amino acids: CASTLPNNEQFF. CDR3 sequence (DNA): TGTGCCAGCACCCTACCCAACAATGAGCAGTTCTTC.

This clonotype was found a few times. The chain links TRBV7-2 to TRBJ2-1; 10 bases match TRBD2. V was clipped by 0 bases and J by 7 bases; unmatched bases: 6. Germline-derived CDR1 and CDR2 are SGHTA and FQGNSA. CDR3 size: 16 residues. CDR3 loop: CASSLALGLAANEQFF. The CDR3 nucleotides read TGTGCCAGCAGCTTAGCGTTAGGACTAGCGGCTAATGAGCAGTTCTTC.

Only a few counts were recorded for this clonotype. V usage is TRBV6-2 or TRBV6-3 and J usage is TRBJ2-1; TRBD1 matches at 7 bases. Per the germline V gene, CDR1 is MNHEY and CDR2 is SVGEGT. The CDR3 spans 14 residues. The J segment lost 4 bases and the V segment lost 6 bases, leaving 6 bases of the junction unmatched. CDR3 in amino acids: CASSPDRVYNEQFF. CDR3 sequence (DNA): TGTGCCAGCAGCCCCGACAGGGTTTACAATGAGCAGTTCTTC.

This clonotype has more than one count but fewer than ten. The chain uses TRBV27 and TRBJ1-2; D might be TRBD1 (6 bases). The length of the CDR3 is 13 residues. V was shortened by 6 bases and J by 8 bases, with 16 bases between the two germline ends. Germline assignment: CDR1 MNHEY and CDR2 SMNVEV (reference sequence). CDR3 in amino acids: CASSTGSWEGYTF. The DNA for the CDR3 is TGTGCCAGCAGCACAGGGAGTTGGGAAGGCTACACCTTC.

The chain links TRBV11-2 to TRBJ2-2; D may match TRBD1 or TRBD2 (5 bases each). CDR3 length: 13 amino acids. Trimming stripped 6 bases from V and 4 bases from J, with 9 bases between. Germline V gene sequence: CDR1 SGHAT, CDR2 FQNNGV. DNA for the CDR3: TGTGCCAGCAGTTCAGGGACCACCGGGGAGCTGTTTTTT. This codes for CASSSGTTGELFF.

This chain connects TRBV28 to TRBJ1-5; no clear D gene. The V gene lost 3 bases and the J gene lost 0 bases, with 15 bases spanning the gap. The CDR3 is 17 amino acids. The germline V gene encodes CDR1 MDHEN and CDR2 SYDVKM. Here the CDR3 reads CASSFLGTTDSNQPQHF. CDR3 DNA: TGTGCCAGCAGTTTTTTAGGAACCACTGATAGCAATCAGCCCCAGCATTTT.

This clonotype showed up just once. This could be a read error, since a much larger clone is one nucleotide away. The chain has TRBV7-6 and TRBJ2-7; no definite D call. The CDR3 has 15 amino acids. The germline gives CDR1 SGHVS, CDR2 FNYEAQ. CDR3 residues: CASSLEAVRSYEQCF. The CDR3 DNA sequence: TGTGCCAGCAGCTTAGAGGCAGTCCGCTCCTACGAGCAGTGCTTC.

In this sample, this clonotype turned up many times. The chain employs TRBV7-6 and TRBJ1-5; D not certain. CDR3 size: 15 residues. Trimming removed 5 bases at V and 1 base at J, with 12 bases between. Germline V gene data show CDR1 as SGHVS and CDR2 as FNYEAQ. CDR3 DNA sequence: TGTGCCAGCAGCCCCGGCGGGGAGAGCAATCAGCCCCAGCATTTT. It is translated as CASSPGGESNQPQHF.

This clonotype was recorded a few times. The J gene is TRBJ2-3, the V gene TRBV4-1; 9 nucleotides align to TRBD2. Germline V gene lookup returns CDR1 MGHRA and CDR2 YSYEKL. V was pared by 2 bases and J by 5 bases, with 11 bases of the junction left unmatched. CDR3 length equals 17 residues. The CDR3 sequence: CASSQFYQRGAGDTQYF. CDR3 DNA: TGCGCCAGCAGCCAATTCTATCAGCGGGGGGCGGGAGATACGCAGTATTTT.

This CDR3 is CAWSVGTPLTGWEQYF. The DNA of the CDR3 is TGTGCCTGGAGTGTTGGGACTCCCCTCACTGGGTGGGAGCAGTACTTC. The chain is built from TRBV30 and TRBJ2-7; D is possibly TRBD2 (6 bases). Deletions cut 0 bases from V and 7 bases from J, with 22 bases between. The germline CDR1 and CDR2 sequences are GTSNPN and SVGIG (reference sequence). CDR3 length: 16 amino acids.

This clonotype was seen ten or more times. This sequence joins TRBV7-9 and TRBJ2-7, with D perhaps matching TRBD2 (5 bases). The CDR3 consists of 14 residues. Germline V gives CDR1 SEHNR, CDR2 FQNEAQ (reference sequence). V was clipped by 5 bases and J by 1 base, with 12 bases between them. In DNA, the CDR3 is TGTGCCAGCAGCACAATCGGGATATCCTACGAGCAGTACTTC. As protein: CASSTIGISYEQYF.

The table lists this clonotype with a few counts. V usage is TRBV24-1 and J usage is TRBJ1-5; 7 bases line up with TRBD1. CDR3 length equals 11 residues. The ends lost 10 bases at V and 9 bases at J; junction bases unmatched: 5. Looked up from germline, CDR1 is KGHDR and CDR2 is SFDVKD. CDR3 loop: CATGQSWPQHF. The CDR3 bases are TGTGCCACGGGACAGTCGTGGCCCCAGCATTTT.

This rearrangement joins TRBV7-2 to TRBJ2-1, with TRBD2 identical over 8 bases. J lost 7 bases, V lost 4 bases, and 15 bases had no gene match. Germline V gene sequence: CDR1 SGHTA, CDR2 FQGNSA. The CDR3 runs to 17 residues. CDR3 DNA: TGTGCCAGCAGCTCTAGCCTACGGGAGGGCCCTCGTAATGAGCAGTTCTTC. It is translated as CASSSSLREGPRNEQFF.

A few counts support this clonotype. The CDR3 region is CASSHTSGGPTGELFF. In DNA form, the CDR3 reads TGTGCCAGCAGCCATACTAGCGGGGGGCCCACCGGGGAGCTGTTTTTT. This rearrangement joins TRBV12-3 or TRBV12-4 to TRBJ2-2; 12 bases match TRBD2. This CDR3 is built from 16 residues. J was trimmed by 4 bases and V by 6 bases; bases with no gene match: 6.

This clonotype was counted many times. The V gene is TRBV29-1, the J gene TRBJ1-2, with unresolved D. CDR1 and CDR2 (germline): SQVTM, ANQGSEA. The CDR3 is 13 amino acids. The germline V and J ends were trimmed by 3 bases and 4 bases, with 12 bases remaining between them. The CDR3 nucleotides are TGCAGCGTTGAGAAAGGACGGAGCTATGGCTACACCTTC. Translating it yields CSVEKGRSYGYTF.

The sample holds a few counts of this clonotype. V and J are TRBV14 and TRBJ2-1, with 12 bases fitting TRBD2. The V segment lost 4 bases and the J segment 7 bases; nucleotides outside the gene matches: 5. In germline, CDR1 is SGHDN, CDR2 FVKESK. The CDR3 runs to 15 residues. CDR3 region: CASSLTSGSLNEQFF. In DNA form, the CDR3 reads TGTGCCAGCAGCCTGACTAGCGGGAGTCTAAATGAGCAGTTCTTC.

The V and J genes are TRBV7-6 and TRBJ2-1; TRBD2 matches at 10 bases. CDR1 is SGHVS and CDR2 is FNYEAQ in the germline V gene. The V and J ends lost 7 bases and 6 bases, in that order; junction bases with no gene match: 15. The CDR3 runs 17 residues. Here the CDR3 DNA reads TGTGCCAGCACTTCCTATCAGCCGGGACTAGCGTTCAATGAGCAGTTCTTC. It translates to CASTSYQPGLAFNEQFF.

The CDR3 loop reads CASSITGGTGELFF. The CDR3 DNA follows: TGTGCCAGCAGTATAACGGGGGGGACCGGGGAGCTGTTTTTT. The genes are TRBV27 and TRBJ2-2; TRBD2 matches 8 bases. The length of the CDR3 is 14 residues. V was pared by 5 bases and J by 5 bases, with 4 bases of the junction left unmatched. The germline CDR1 and CDR2 sequences are MNHEY and SMNVEV (reference sequence).

At least ten counts were recorded for this clonotype. V usage is TRBV13 and J usage is TRBJ1-2, with no clear D. The V gene's germline CDR1 is PRHDT and CDR2 FYEKMQ (reference sequence). The V end lost 2 bases, the J end lost 8 bases, and 15 bases lay between the germline ends. The CDR3 is made up of 14 amino acids. This CDR3 is CASSLWSDSPGYTF. The DNA for the CDR3 is TGTGCCAGCAGCTTATGGTCGGACTCTCCCGGCTACACCTTC.

This chain joins TRBV6-1 and TRBJ2-2; D may match TRBD1 or TRBD2 (5 bases each). Trimming removed 6 bases from V and 3 bases from J, with 17 bases in between. CDR3 length: 16 residues. From germline, CDR1 is MNHNS and CDR2 SASEGT. The CDR3 reads CASRTVWGSDTGELFF. As DNA, the CDR3 is TGTGCCAGCAGGACAGTGTGGGGGTCGGACACCGGGGAGCTGTTTTTT.

The CDR3 region has the DNA TGTGCCAGCAGCGAGGGGGGATTGGGATTAGGGGACGGCTACACCTTC. Translating gives CASSEGGLGLGDGYTF. The chain combines TRBV9 with TRBJ1-2; possibly TRBD1 for D (6 bases). V lost 3 bases to trimming and J lost 8 bases, with 23 bases between them. Germline V lookup: CDR1 SGDLS, CDR2 YYNGEE. This CDR3 has 16 amino acids.

This clonotype was counted many times. The gene calls are TRBV29-1 and TRBJ2-5, with D unclear. The V end lost 3 bases, the J end lost 7 bases, and 9 bases lay between the germline ends. The V gene's germline CDR1 is SQVTM and CDR2 ANQGSEA. CDR3 length: 11 residues. This CDR3 reads CSVEAAGTQYF. The CDR3 coding sequence is TGCAGCGTTGAGGCCGCAGGGACCCAGTACTTC.

The chain recombines TRBV7-8 with TRBJ2-7; D perhaps matches TRBD1 (6 bases). Trimming pared 5 bases from V and 5 bases from J, leaving 13 bases between. The CDR3 totals 13 residues. Germline CDR1 reads SGHVS; CDR2 reads FQNEAQ. In nucleotides, the CDR3 is TGTGCCAGCAGCCATGGAACAGGGAACGAGCAGTACTTC. This codes for CASSHGTGNEQYF.

This chain connects TRBV24-1 to TRBJ2-1, with D possibly matching TRBD2 (6 bases). V lost 5 bases and J 5 bases, leaving 9 bases between the germline ends. Germline V lookup: CDR1 KGHDR, CDR2 SFDVKD. The CDR3 consists of 13 residues. The CDR3 DNA sequence: TGTGCCACCAGTGGGGGACTTGACAATGAGCAGTTCTTC. The encoded protein is CATSGGLDNEQFF.

The rearrangement uses TRBV5-1 and TRBJ2-3; 7 positions agree with TRBD2. This CDR3 is 18 amino acids long. CDR1 and CDR2 (germline): SGHRS, YFSETQ. J gave up 4 bases and V 7 bases, and 21 bases lay outside the gene matches. CDR3 protein: CASGLSDWAGVQADTQYF. For the CDR3, the DNA is TGCGCCAGCGGACTTTCTGATTGGGCGGGAGTACAGGCAGATACGCAGTATTTT. The whole variable domain, remainder taken from reference TRBV5-1 and TRBJ2-3, is KAGVTQTPRYLIKTRGQQVTLSCSPISGHRSVSWYQQTPGQGLQFLFEYFSETQRNKGNFPGRFSGRQFSNSRSEMNVSTLELGDSALYLCASGLSDWAGVQADTQYFGPGTRLTVL.

This clonotype has a single count. This chain joins TRBV4-2 and TRBJ2-3; 11 nucleotides align to TRBD2. This CDR3 has 16 amino acids. The ends lost 0 bases at V and 6 bases at J; junction bases unmatched: 5. The V gene's germline CDR1 is LGHNA and CDR2 YNFKEQ. The CDR3 sequence is CASSQEFLAGGDTQYF. CDR3 nucleotides: TGTGCCAGCAGCCAAGAGTTCCTAGCGGGGGGTGATACGCAGTATTTT.

CDR3 in amino acids: CASSPTGPGYQPQHF. CDR3 sequence (DNA): TGTGCCAGTAGTCCGACAGGGCCGGGCTATCAGCCCCAGCATTTT. This chain links TRBV19 with TRBJ1-5; the match to TRBD1 covers 7 bases. Germline CDR1 and CDR2: LNHDA and SQIVND (reference sequence). The CDR3 has 15 residues. V lost 5 bases and J lost 5; bases outside the gene matches: 9.

The rearrangement links TRBV10-3 to TRBJ2-7; D possibly matches TRBD1 or TRBD2 (5 bases each). Germline CDR1 and CDR2: ENHRY and SYGVKD. The ends were cut back, 8 bases at V and 5 bases at J, with 16 bases in the middle. This CDR3 has 13 amino acids. The CDR3 loop is CAIRWDRLDEQYF. DNA for the CDR3: TGTGCCATCCGCTGGGACCGTCTGGACGAGCAGTACTTC.